A selection of T cell receptor beta chains follows, all from one sample in a study of shared clonotypes between healthy human individuals. The assay was immunoSEQ multiplex PCR, and TCRdb's table has in-frame clones only and misses some. The repertoire holds millions of clones, with roughly 94% as singletons. Sequences were obtained from naive CD4+ T cells sorted from blood. The receptors here all came from a man between 18 and 35 years old in good health. Both conserved end residues are part of each CDR3. Each record gives: CDR3 DNA, CDR3 protein, J gene, D gene, clone size, V gene. The D gene is left open where the match is weak. Not every row has a clone size; where given, it reads once, few, many or a size class.

CDR3nt: TGTGCCAGCAGCTTGGCCGGGACAGGGGCCTCCGAGCAGTACTTC
CDR3aa: CASSLAGTGASEQYF
j_gene: TRBJ2-7
d_gene: TRBD1
abundance: -
v_gene: TRBV5-4

CDR3nt: TGTGCCAGCAGCCCGATGCCCGCACTAGCAACTCGGACAGATACGCAGTATTTT
CDR3aa: CASSPMPALATRTDTQYF
j_gene: TRBJ2-3
d_gene: -
abundance: once
v_gene: TRBV7-2

CDR3nt: TGTGCCAGCAGCAGGCCCAATCAGCCCCAGCATTTT
CDR3aa: CASSRPNQPQHF
j_gene: TRBJ1-5
d_gene: -
abundance: -
v_gene: TRBV11-2

CDR3nt: TGCGCCAGCAGCCAGGTTGGACGGGAGGACTACGAGCAGTACTTC
CDR3aa: CASSQVGREDYEQYF
j_gene: TRBJ2-7
d_gene: TRBD2
abundance: -
v_gene: TRBV4-1

CDR3nt: TGTGCCTGGAGTCCTCAGACAGGGGGCCAAACTGAAGCTTTCTTT
CDR3aa: CAWSPQTGGQTEAFF
j_gene: TRBJ1-1
d_gene: TRBD1
abundance: -
v_gene: TRBV30

CDR3nt: TGTGCCAGCAGCTTGGCAGGACCGGACAGGATCTATGGCTACACCTTC
CDR3aa: CASSLAGPDRIYGYTF
j_gene: TRBJ1-2
d_gene: TRBD1
abundance: -
v_gene: TRBV5-4

CDR3nt: TGCGCCAGCAGATCGACTCGGTCCACAGATACGCAGTATTTT
CDR3aa: CASRSTRSTDTQYF
j_gene: TRBJ2-3
d_gene: -
abundance: -
v_gene: TRBV5-1

CDR3nt: TGTGCCATCAGTGGAGGTTCGTCTAGCGGGGGGACTAGCACAGATACGCAGTATTTT
CDR3aa: CAISGGSSSGGTSTDTQYF
j_gene: TRBJ2-3
d_gene: TRBD2
abundance: -
v_gene: TRBV10-3

CDR3nt: TGTGCCAGCAGTATATGGACAGGGGTGGGCAATGAGCAGTTCTTC
CDR3aa: CASSIWTGVGNEQFF
j_gene: TRBJ2-1
d_gene: TRBD1
abundance: -
v_gene: TRBV6-5

CDR3nt: TGTGCCAGCAGACCGACAGGGAGCACAGATACGCAGTATTTT
CDR3aa: CASRPTGSTDTQYF
j_gene: TRBJ2-3
d_gene: TRBD1
abundance: -
v_gene: TRBV6-5